A selection of T cell receptor beta chains follows, all from one sample in a study of blood T cell repertoires in COVID-19. Some clones are missing from TCRdb's copy, which holds only in-frame ones; the method was immunoSEQ multiplex PCR. This sample has about 250,000 clones, with 70% to 90% found just once. The sample comprised peripheral blood. These receptor sequences come from a man in his forties or fifties with active or convalescent COVID-19. The CDR3 runs from the conserved cysteine through the conserved F or W. The D gene is left open where the match is weak. Clone size, where shown, is once, few, many, or a class for clones that have expanded.

once	TRBV19	TRBD1	TRBJ1-5	TGTGCCAGTAAGGACAGGCCTGATCAGCCCCAGCATTTT	CASKDRPDQPQHF
-	TRBV19	-	TRBJ1-5	TGTGCCAGTAGTATATACGGGCAGCCCCAGCATTTT	CASSIYGQPQHF
-	TRBV7-3	-	TRBJ2-3	TGTGCCAGCAGCCTCTCTAGCACAGATACGCAGTATTTT	CASSLSSTDTQYF
-	TRBV28	-	TRBJ1-3	TGTGCCAGCAGTTTAATGGCAGGCAGCACCATATATTTT	CASSLMAGSTIYF
few	TRBV29-1	-	TRBJ2-7	TGCAGCGTTGGCCTGGGGACACCTACCTACGAGCAGTACTTC	CSVGLGTPTYEQYF
-	TRBV7-3	-	TRBJ2-1	TGTGCCAGCAGCTTACGGCCAGGGGATGAGCAGTTCTTC	CASSLRPGDEQFF
-	TRBV7-2	-	TRBJ2-1	TGTGCCAGCAGCTTAGCCGGCGGATCCAATGAGCAGTTCTTC	CASSLAGGSNEQFF
-	TRBV28	TRBD1	TRBJ1-6	TGTGCCAGCAGTCCTACCGGGACAGGATCATATTCACCCCTCCACTTT	CASSPTGTGSYSPLHF
once	TRBV12-3/TRBV12-4	-	TRBJ1-1	TGTGCCAGCAGTTTGGCCTACACTGAAGCTTTCTTT	CASSLAYTEAFF
-	TRBV21-1	-	TRBJ1-6	TGTGCCAGCAGCGCCAGGGGTGAAGGGAATTCACCCCTCCACTTT	CASSARGEGNSPLHF
-	TRBV9	-	TRBJ2-3	TGTGCCAGCAGCGTAGCTGGAGATGATACGCAGTATTTT	CASSVAGDDTQYF
-	TRBV6-5	TRBD1	TRBJ2-7	TGTGCCAGCAGGATAGGACAGGGTGATCAGCAGTACTTC	CASRIGQGDQQYF
-	TRBV2	TRBD2	TRBJ2-1	TGTGCCAGCAGTTGGACTAGCGGGAGCCTCAATGAGCAGTTCTTC	CASSWTSGSLNEQFF
once	TRBV7-2	TRBD1	TRBJ1-1	TGTGCCAGCAGCCGCCGGGACAGCTATATTTTGAACACTGAAGCTTTCTTT	CASSRRDSYILNTEAFF
-	TRBV6-2/TRBV6-3	-	TRBJ1-6	TGTGCCAGCAGTTACTCCCGGGGTCCCAATTCACCCCTCCACTTT	CASSYSRGPNSPLHF
few	TRBV19	-	TRBJ2-2	TGTGCCAGTAGGCGCGACAGGTCCAGCACCGGGGAGCTGTTTTTT	CASRRDRSSTGELFF